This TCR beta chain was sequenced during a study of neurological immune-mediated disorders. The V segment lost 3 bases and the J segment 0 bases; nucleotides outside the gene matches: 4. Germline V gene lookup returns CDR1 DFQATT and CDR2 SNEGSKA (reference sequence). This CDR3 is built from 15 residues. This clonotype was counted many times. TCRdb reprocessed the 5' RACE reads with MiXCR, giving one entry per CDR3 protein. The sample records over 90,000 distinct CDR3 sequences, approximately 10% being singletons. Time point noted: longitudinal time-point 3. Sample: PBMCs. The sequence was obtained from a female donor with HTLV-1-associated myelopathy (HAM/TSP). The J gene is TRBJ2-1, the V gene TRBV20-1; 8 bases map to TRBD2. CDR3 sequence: CSASDSGVSYNEQFF. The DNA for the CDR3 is TGCAGTGCTAGTGATAGCGGGGTCTCCTACAATGAGCAGTTCTTC.